A single sample is the source of the 3 T cell receptor beta chains below, sequenced in a study of post-analysis software for immune sequencing data. The study, taken as a whole, reports: Controls showed lower frequencies than patients for a handful of TRBV segments, and TRBV5-6, TRBV5-1 and TRBV20-1 were among these.

The antigens these receptors bind are not known. cDNA libraries of TCR beta carried unique molecular identifiers. MiXCR was run by TCRdb on the PCR reads, yielding one entry per CDR3 protein. The sample yields about 540,000 distinct CDR3 sequences, less than 40% seen once. Sequencing used blood. The receptors were gathered from a girl aged 2-17 years with multiple sclerosis.

J is TRBJ1-5 and V is TRBV5-8; 7 bases agree with TRBD1. Germline V gives CDR1 SGHTS, CDR2 YDEGEE. This CDR3 is 18 amino acids long. V shed 2 bases, J shed 6 bases, and the junction held 17 bases outside the gene matches. CDR3: CASSLRLHRDSLFQPQHF. CDR3 DNA: TGTGCCAGCAGCTTACGACTACACCGGGACAGTTTGTTTCAGCCCCAGCATTTT.

This chain joins TRBV4-1 and TRBJ2-4, with D possibly matching TRBD2 (6 bases). The CDR3 consists of 11 residues. Trimming pared 0 bases from V and 13 bases from J, leaving 7 bases between. Germline loops: CDR1 MGHRA, CDR2 YSYEKL. The DNA of the CDR3 is TGCGCCAGCAGCCAAGATGGGGGGCAGTACTTC. It yields the protein CASSQDGGQYF.

The chain couples TRBV29-1 to TRBJ2-2; 9 bases line up with TRBD1. V gave up 6 bases and J gave up 1 base; unmatched junction bases: 6. The CDR3 consists of 15 residues. CDR1 is SQVTM and CDR2 is ANQGSEA in the germline V gene. CDR3 amino acids: CSVFDRGRNTGELFF. For the CDR3, the DNA is TGCAGCGTCTTCGACAGGGGGAGGAACACCGGGGAGCTGTTTTTT.